This T cell receptor beta chain appears in the sequencing data of a study of regulatory T cells in long-lasting Graves disease. Study-wide context: Newly diagnosed Graves' patients had taken antithyroid drugs under 3 months.

As to time point: newly diagnosed GD, antithyroid drugs for less than 3 months. RNA isolated from PBMCs was used to make the TCR library. Study outcomes and limitations: The study found lower TCR diversity in persistent Graves' patients than in newly diagnosed ones.

In its sample, this clonotype was seen a few times. Antigen specificity is unknown. The CDR3 consists of 15 residues. V lost 4 bases and J lost 6; bases outside the gene matches: 6. CDR1 SEHNR and CDR2 FQNEAQ come from the germline V gene (reference sequence). Building the TCR beta libraries relied on iRepertoire HTBI primers, and CDR3 regions underwent Arm-PCR. Each CDR3 protein gets one entry after TCRdb re-called the multiplex PCR reads with MiXCR. Of approximately 540,000 distinct CDR3 sequences in the sample, about 11% were seen once. These data also formed part of another study, on T cells in Graves' hyperthyroidism and ophthalmopathy. According to that study: Participants, patients aged 18 to 65, had newly diagnosed hyperthyroidism with a duration under 2 months. Most thyroid clonotypes with frequency above 0.001 were detected in blood.

The sequencing here drew on peripheral blood mononuclear cells (PBMCs), taken at new diagnosis, from a patient treated with antithyroid drugs. The receptor was isolated from a woman in her 30s with Graves disease. The rearrangement links TRBV7-9 to TRBJ2-1; 10 bases match TRBD2. The CDR3 coding sequence is TGTGCCAGCAGCTCAATTACTAGCGGGATCAATGAGCAGTTCTTC. This encodes CASSSITSGINEQFF.